This T cell receptor beta chain appears in the sequencing data of a study of T cells after yellow fever vaccination. Study-wide context: For low cell numbers, libraries were made with SMART-Seq v4 Ultra Low Input.

The V and J ends lost 0 bases and 0 bases, in that order; junction bases with no gene match: 10. Germline CDR1 reads SGHVS; CDR2 reads FQNEAQ. This CDR3 is built from 19 residues. This clonotype came up many times. One entry per CDR3 protein, called by TCRdb with MiXCR from the 5' RACE reads. The table lists roughly 15,000 distinct CDR3 sequences, roughly 8% of them singletons, with 1.5% to 2% in the top ten. The source is a man younger than 35 who received the YFV17D yellow fever vaccine. The starting material was PBMCs, either bulk or a sorted T-cell subset (CD4+, CD8+, memory, or dextramer-sorted; not recorded which), obtained on the day of the yellow fever booster vaccination. The chain joins TRBV7-8 to TRBJ1-4, with 7 bases matching TRBD1. The chain's CDR3 is CASSLAIYGQAPTNEKLFF. The CDR3 DNA is TGTGCCAGCAGCTTAGCGATATACGGACAGGCGCCAACTAATGAAAAACTGTTTTTT.